Listed below are T cell receptor beta chains from one sample, sequenced in a study of blood T cell repertoires in COVID-19. Data came from immunoSEQ multiplex PCR; TCRdb stores just in-frame clones and leaves some out. The profile shows some 110,000 clones, roughly four fifths of them singletons. The sample consisted of peripheral blood. Source of these receptors: a man over 45 with acute or convalescent COVID-19. Both conserved end residues are part of each CDR3. The D gene is left open where the match is weak. The size of a clone is reported for some rows only, either as once, few or many, or as a class for expanded clones.

D gene: TRBD1; J gene: TRBJ1-5; clone size: NA; V gene: TRBV4-2; CDR3 protein: CASSTDRGQPQHF; CDR3 DNA: TGTGCCAGCAGCACCGACAGGGGTCAGCCCCAGCATTTT
D gene: NA; J gene: TRBJ2-7; clone size: NA; V gene: TRBV6-2/TRBV6-3; CDR3 protein: CASSITRGGEQYF; CDR3 DNA: TGTGCCAGCAGCATAACCCGAGGTGGCGAGCAGTACTTC
D gene: TRBD1; J gene: TRBJ2-1; clone size: NA; V gene: TRBV6-2/TRBV6-3; CDR3 protein: CASSYSTGRVDNEQFF; CDR3 DNA: TGTGCCAGCAGTTACTCGACAGGGAGAGTGGACAATGAGCAGTTCTTC
D gene: TRBD1; J gene: TRBJ2-7; clone size: NA; V gene: TRBV5-1; CDR3 protein: CASRRTGPYEQYF; CDR3 DNA: TGCGCCAGCAGACGGACAGGGCCCTACGAGCAGTACTTC
D gene: TRBD2; J gene: TRBJ2-7; clone size: few; V gene: TRBV7-8; CDR3 protein: CASSYLLGLAKSSYEQYF; CDR3 DNA: TGTGCCAGCAGCTATCTTTTAGGACTAGCGAAGAGCTCCTACGAGCAGTACTTC
D gene: TRBD2; J gene: TRBJ2-7; clone size: NA; V gene: TRBV9; CDR3 protein: CASSAGGRAYEQYF; CDR3 DNA: TGTGCCAGCAGCGCTGGAGGGAGGGCCTACGAGCAGTACTTC
D gene: NA; J gene: TRBJ1-5; clone size: NA; V gene: TRBV23-1; CDR3 protein: CASSLEDTGNQPQHF; CDR3 DNA: TGCGCCAGCAGTCTCGAAGATACAGGGAATCAGCCCCAGCATTTT
D gene: TRBD2; J gene: TRBJ2-2; clone size: medium-sized; V gene: TRBV24-1; CDR3 protein: CATSEGGIDTGELFF; CDR3 DNA: TGTGCCACCAGTGAGGGAGGGATCGACACCGGGGAGCTGTTTTTT
D gene: TRBD2; J gene: TRBJ2-1; clone size: NA; V gene: TRBV7-3; CDR3 protein: CASSRTSGPFNEQFF; CDR3 DNA: TGTGCCAGCAGCCGGACTAGCGGGCCCTTCAATGAGCAGTTCTTC
D gene: NA; J gene: TRBJ2-7; clone size: NA; V gene: TRBV13; CDR3 protein: CASSRTAYEQYF; CDR3 DNA: TGTGCCAGCAGCAGGACAGCCTACGAGCAGTACTTC
D gene: NA; J gene: TRBJ2-2; clone size: once; V gene: TRBV24-1; CDR3 protein: CATSGVRTGELFF; CDR3 DNA: TGTGCCACGTCAGGGGTTCGGACCGGGGAGCTGTTTTTT
D gene: TRBD1; J gene: TRBJ2-5; clone size: few; V gene: TRBV19; CDR3 protein: CAISTGLGETQYF; CDR3 DNA: TGTGCCATTTCGACAGGGCTCGGAGAGACCCAGTACTTC
D gene: NA; J gene: TRBJ2-3; clone size: few; V gene: TRBV19; CDR3 protein: CASSMDFKADTQYF; CDR3 DNA: TGTGCCAGTAGTATGGACTTCAAAGCAGATACGCAGTATTTT
D gene: NA; J gene: TRBJ2-1; clone size: NA; V gene: TRBV27; CDR3 protein: CASSFGSHEQFF; CDR3 DNA: TGTGCCAGCAGTTTCGGGAGTCATGAGCAGTTCTTC
D gene: NA; J gene: TRBJ1-4; clone size: NA; V gene: TRBV20-1; CDR3 protein: CSCRGYEKLFF; CDR3 DNA: TGCAGCTGTAGGGGGTACGAAAAACTGTTTTTT
D gene: NA; J gene: TRBJ2-4; clone size: few; V gene: TRBV27; CDR3 protein: CASPSSWGEKNIQYF; CDR3 DNA: TGTGCCAGCCCTTCTAGTTGGGGGGAAAAAAACATTCAGTACTTC
D gene: TRBD2; J gene: TRBJ2-3; clone size: NA; V gene: TRBV6-2/TRBV6-3; CDR3 protein: CASSYSTSGDSRTQYF; CDR3 DNA: TGTGCCAGCAGTTACTCTACTAGCGGGGACAGCCGTACGCAGTATTTT
D gene: TRBD1; J gene: TRBJ1-6; clone size: NA; V gene: TRBV19; CDR3 protein: CASSILWDRAYNSPLHF; CDR3 DNA: TGTGCCAGTAGTATCCTCTGGGACAGAGCCTATAATTCACCCCTCCACTTT
D gene: TRBD2; J gene: TRBJ2-5; clone size: NA; V gene: TRBV11-2; CDR3 protein: CASSPGTSGYQTQYF; CDR3 DNA: TGTGCCAGCAGCCCCGGGACTAGCGGGTACCAGACCCAGTACTTC
D gene: TRBD1; J gene: TRBJ2-7; clone size: once; V gene: TRBV5-4; CDR3 protein: CASSSAETGPYEQYF; CDR3 DNA: TGTGCCAGCAGCTCTGCGGAGACAGGGCCCTACGAGCAGTACTTC
D gene: TRBD1; J gene: TRBJ1-4; clone size: NA; V gene: TRBV28; CDR3 protein: CASTNVGGADEKLFF; CDR3 DNA: TGTGCCAGCACCAACGTAGGGGGCGCGGATGAAAAACTGTTTTTT
D gene: NA; J gene: TRBJ1-5; clone size: NA; V gene: TRBV15; CDR3 protein: CATSPRQMGNQPQHF; CDR3 DNA: TGTGCCACCAGCCCAAGACAGATGGGCAATCAGCCCCAGCATTTT
D gene: NA; J gene: TRBJ2-1; clone size: NA; V gene: TRBV6-5; CDR3 protein: CASSYGGGAPDEQFF; CDR3 DNA: TGTGCCAGCAGTTACGGTGGGGGGGCCCCGGATGAGCAGTTCTTC
D gene: TRBD2; J gene: TRBJ2-4; clone size: NA; V gene: TRBV3-1/TRBV3-2; CDR3 protein: CASRTSGENIQYF; CDR3 DNA: TGTGCCTCTCGGACTAGCGGCGAAAACATTCAGTACTTC
D gene: NA; J gene: TRBJ2-1; clone size: NA; V gene: TRBV3-1/TRBV3-2; CDR3 protein: CASSQGLASLNEQFF; CDR3 DNA: TGTGCCAGCAGCCAAGGGCTAGCGTCTTTAAATGAGCAGTTCTTC
D gene: NA; J gene: TRBJ1-5; clone size: few; V gene: TRBV6-5; CDR3 protein: CASSYRAGISNQPQHF; CDR3 DNA: TGTGCCAGCAGTTATAGGGCAGGGATAAGCAATCAGCCCCAGCATTTT
D gene: NA; J gene: TRBJ2-5; clone size: NA; V gene: TRBV10-3; CDR3 protein: CAISIRGIETQYF; CDR3 DNA: TGTGCCATCTCCATTCGGGGGATAGAGACCCAGTACTTC
D gene: NA; J gene: TRBJ1-5; clone size: once; V gene: TRBV18; CDR3 protein: CASSPGGGNQPQHF; CDR3 DNA: TGTGCCAGCTCACCCGGAGGTGGCAATCAGCCCCAGCATTTT
D gene: TRBD1; J gene: TRBJ2-2; clone size: NA; V gene: TRBV5-1; CDR3 protein: CASSLDRGRTGELFF; CDR3 DNA: TGCGCCAGCAGCTTGGACAGGGGGCGTACCGGGGAGCTGTTTTTT